This T cell receptor (beta chain) is from a study of blood T cell repertoires in COVID-19. As for the study in general: Samples of COVID-19 (acute and convalescent) were obtained from the United States, Italy and Spain.

The protocol was immunoSEQ multiplex PCR, while the TCRdb copy is restricted to in-frame clones and leaves out a portion. In the table there are roughly 100,000 clones, 65% to 90% of which are singletons. Germline CDR1 KGHSY, CDR2 FQNENV. The CDR3 is made up of 15 amino acids. After removal of 3 bases from V and 5 bases from J, the junction contained 9 bases not matched to a gene. This sequence was found in a man between 45 and 60 years old with acute or convalescent COVID-19. What was sequenced was peripheral blood. The chain couples TRBV16 to TRBJ1-1; 7 bases align to TRBD1. CDR3 region: CASSQRQGLGTEAFF. DNA of the CDR3: TGTGCCAGCAGCCAGCGACAGGGACTGGGGACTGAAGCTTTCTTT.